The present entry profiles one T cell receptor (beta chain) with its context. The data are from a study of blood T cell repertoires in COVID-19. Looking at the study overall: Samples taken during acute and convalescent COVID-19 were collected in the United States, Italy and Spain. PBMCs, B-cell-depleted T cells, or T cells were the source of the cDNA or gDNA that made up the material.

In the original workflow: Estimation of nucleated cell counts was performed using reference gene primer amplification. Using immunoSEQ multiplex PCR, the repertoire was profiled, and TCRdb retains in-frame clones only, with some absent. The V and J calls and clone size come from that table; D and trimming were worked out from the DNA. This table holds 300,000 or so clones, around four fifths found once. The germline V gene encodes CDR1 SEHNR and CDR2 FQNEAQ (reference sequence). V was clipped by 0 bases and J by 4 bases, with 7 bases between them. The CDR3 runs to 13 residues. The receptor was derived from a woman aged 50 to 60 with active or convalescent COVID-19. Sequencing input: peripheral blood. J is TRBJ2-7 and V is TRBV7-9; possible D gene TRBD2, 5 bases. Here the CDR3 reads CASSLAGVYEQYF. The CDR3, as DNA: TGTGCCAGCAGCTTAGCCGGGGTATACGAGCAGTACTTC.